This T cell receptor beta chain derives from a study of cytomegalovirus exposure and HLA in healthy donors. The table came from immunoSEQ multiplex PCR; TCRdb's copy has only in-frame clones and leaves some out. The sample records 300,000 to 450,000 clones, about nine tenths being singletons. Sequences were obtained from PBMCs. The origin of this receptor is a young woman in good health and CMV-seronegative.

CDR3 residues: CASSTTDRGGYEQYF. The CDR3 DNA is TGTGCCAGCAGTACCACGGACAGGGGAGGATACGAGCAGTACTTC. The V and J genes are TRBV27 and TRBJ2-7, with 9 bases that match TRBD1. The germline gives CDR1 MNHEY, CDR2 SMNVEV (reference sequence). This CDR3 has 15 residues. Trimming removed 5 bases from V and 4 bases from J; junction bases left unmatched: 9.